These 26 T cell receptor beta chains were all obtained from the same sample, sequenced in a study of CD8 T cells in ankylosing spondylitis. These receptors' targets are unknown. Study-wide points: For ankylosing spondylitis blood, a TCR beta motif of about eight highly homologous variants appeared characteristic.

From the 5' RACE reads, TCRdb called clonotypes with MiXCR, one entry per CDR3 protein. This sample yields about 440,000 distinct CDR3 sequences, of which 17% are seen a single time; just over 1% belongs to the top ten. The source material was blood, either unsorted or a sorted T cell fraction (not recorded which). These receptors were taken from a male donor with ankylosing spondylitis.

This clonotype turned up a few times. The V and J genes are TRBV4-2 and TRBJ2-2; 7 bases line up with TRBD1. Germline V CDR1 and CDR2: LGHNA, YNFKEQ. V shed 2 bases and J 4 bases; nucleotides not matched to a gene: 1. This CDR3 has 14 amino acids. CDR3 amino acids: CASSQRQGTGELFF. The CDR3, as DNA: TGTGCCAGCAGCCAAAGACAGGGCACCGGGGAGCTGTTTTTT.

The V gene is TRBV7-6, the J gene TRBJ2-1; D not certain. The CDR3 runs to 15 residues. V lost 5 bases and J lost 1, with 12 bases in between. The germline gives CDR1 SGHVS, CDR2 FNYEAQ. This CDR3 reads CASSPVGVSYNEQFF. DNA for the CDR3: TGTGCCAGCAGCCCAGTTGGGGTTTCCTACAATGAGCAGTTCTTC.

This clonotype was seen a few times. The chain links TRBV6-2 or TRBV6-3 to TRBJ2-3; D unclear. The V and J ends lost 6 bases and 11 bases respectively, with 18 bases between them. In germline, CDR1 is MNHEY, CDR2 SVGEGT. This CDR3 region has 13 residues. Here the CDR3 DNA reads TGTGCCAGCAGCCCCGTGACGATCGGTGGGCAGTATTTT. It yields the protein CASSPVTIGGQYF.

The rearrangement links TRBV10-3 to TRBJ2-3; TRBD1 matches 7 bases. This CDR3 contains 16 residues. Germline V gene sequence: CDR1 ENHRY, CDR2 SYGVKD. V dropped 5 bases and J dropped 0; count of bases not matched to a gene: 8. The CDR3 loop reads CAISKTGVPSTDTQYF. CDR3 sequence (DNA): TGTGCCATCAGTAAAACAGGGGTGCCTAGCACAGATACGCAGTATTTT.

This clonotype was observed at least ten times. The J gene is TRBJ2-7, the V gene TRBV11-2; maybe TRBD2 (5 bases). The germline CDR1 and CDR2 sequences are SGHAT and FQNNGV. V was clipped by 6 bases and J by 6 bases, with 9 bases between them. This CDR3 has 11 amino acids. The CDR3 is CASSFAGEQYF. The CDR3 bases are TGTGCCAGCAGTTTTGCGGGCGAGCAGTACTTC.

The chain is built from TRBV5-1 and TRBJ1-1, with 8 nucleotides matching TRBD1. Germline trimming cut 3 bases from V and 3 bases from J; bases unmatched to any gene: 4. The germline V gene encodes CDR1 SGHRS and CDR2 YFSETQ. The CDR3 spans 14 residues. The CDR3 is CASSSDREDTEAFF. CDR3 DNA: TGCGCCAGCAGCTCGGACAGGGAAGACACTGAAGCTTTCTTT.

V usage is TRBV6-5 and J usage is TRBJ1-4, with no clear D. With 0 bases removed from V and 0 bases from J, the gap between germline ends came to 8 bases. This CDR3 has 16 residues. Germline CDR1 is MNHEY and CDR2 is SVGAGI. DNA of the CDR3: TGTGCCAGCAGTTACTCGAATAGTCCAACTAATGAAAAACTGTTTTTT. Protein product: CASSYSNSPTNEKLFF.

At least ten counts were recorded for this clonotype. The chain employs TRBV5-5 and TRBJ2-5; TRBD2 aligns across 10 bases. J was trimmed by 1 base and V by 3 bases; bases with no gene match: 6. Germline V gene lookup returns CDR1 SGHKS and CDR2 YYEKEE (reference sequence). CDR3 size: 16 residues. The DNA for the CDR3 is TGTGCCAGCAGCTCCAGACTAGCGGGTCGCCAAGAGACCCAGTACTTC. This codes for CASSSRLAGRQETQYF. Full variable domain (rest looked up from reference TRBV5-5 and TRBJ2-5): DAGVTQSPTHLIKTRGQQVTLRCSPISGHKSVSWYQQVLGQGPQFIFQYYEKEERGRGNFPDRFSARQFPNYSSELNVNALLLGDSALYLCASSSRLAGRQETQYFGPGTRLLVL.

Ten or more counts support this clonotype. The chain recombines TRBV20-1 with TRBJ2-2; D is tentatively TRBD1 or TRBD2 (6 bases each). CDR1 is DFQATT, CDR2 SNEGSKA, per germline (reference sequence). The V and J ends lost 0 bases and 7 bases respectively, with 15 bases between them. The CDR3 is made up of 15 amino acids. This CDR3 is CSARDLGGEVGELFF. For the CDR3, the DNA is TGCAGTGCTAGAGATTTGGGGGGCGAAGTCGGGGAGCTGTTTTTT.

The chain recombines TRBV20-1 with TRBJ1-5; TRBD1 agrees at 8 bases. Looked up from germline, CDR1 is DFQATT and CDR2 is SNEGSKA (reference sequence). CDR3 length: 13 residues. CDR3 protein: CSTTGGSNQPQHF. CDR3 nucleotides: TGCAGCACAACAGGGGGTAGTAATCAGCCCCAGCATTTT.

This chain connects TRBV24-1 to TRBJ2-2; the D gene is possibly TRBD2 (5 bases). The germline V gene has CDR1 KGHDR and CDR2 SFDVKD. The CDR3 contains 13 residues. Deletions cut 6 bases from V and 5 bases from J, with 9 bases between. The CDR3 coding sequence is TGTGCCACCAGTAGAGGGTCTACCGGGGAGCTGTTTTTT. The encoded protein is CATSRGSTGELFF.

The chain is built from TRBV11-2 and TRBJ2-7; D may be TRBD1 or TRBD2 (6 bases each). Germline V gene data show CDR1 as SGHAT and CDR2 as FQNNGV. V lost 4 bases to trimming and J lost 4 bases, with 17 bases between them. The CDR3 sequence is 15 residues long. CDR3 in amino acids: CASSSGAGRSYEQYF. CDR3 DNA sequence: TGTGCCAGCAGCTCAGGGGCGGGGCGGTCGTACGAGCAGTACTTC.

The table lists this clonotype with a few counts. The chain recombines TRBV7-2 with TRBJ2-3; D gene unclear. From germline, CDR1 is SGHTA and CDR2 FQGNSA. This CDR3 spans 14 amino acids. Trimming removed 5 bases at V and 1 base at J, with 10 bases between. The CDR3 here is CASSPTQGTDTQYF. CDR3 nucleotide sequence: TGTGCCAGCAGCCCCACGCAGGGCACAGATACGCAGTATTTT.

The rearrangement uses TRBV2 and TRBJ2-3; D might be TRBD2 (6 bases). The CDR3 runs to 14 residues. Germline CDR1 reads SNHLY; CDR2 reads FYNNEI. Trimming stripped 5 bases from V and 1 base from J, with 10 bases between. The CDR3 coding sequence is TGTGCCAGCAGTCGAGCTAGCGGCACAGATACGCAGTATTTT. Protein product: CASSRASGTDTQYF.

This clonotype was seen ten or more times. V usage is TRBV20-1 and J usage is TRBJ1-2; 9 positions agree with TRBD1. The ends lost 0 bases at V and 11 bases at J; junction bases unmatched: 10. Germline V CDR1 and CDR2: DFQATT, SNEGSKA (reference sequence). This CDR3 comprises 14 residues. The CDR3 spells CSARDQLTGGKYTF. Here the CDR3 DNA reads TGCAGTGCTAGAGACCAGCTGACAGGGGGGAAGTACACCTTC.

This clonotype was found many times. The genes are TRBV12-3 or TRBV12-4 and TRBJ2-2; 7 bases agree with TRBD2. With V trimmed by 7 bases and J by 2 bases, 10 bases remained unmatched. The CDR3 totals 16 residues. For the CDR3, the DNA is TGTGCCAGCACCCCGGGGCTAGCGGTTAACACCGGGGAGCTGTTTTTT. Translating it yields CASTPGLAVNTGELFF.

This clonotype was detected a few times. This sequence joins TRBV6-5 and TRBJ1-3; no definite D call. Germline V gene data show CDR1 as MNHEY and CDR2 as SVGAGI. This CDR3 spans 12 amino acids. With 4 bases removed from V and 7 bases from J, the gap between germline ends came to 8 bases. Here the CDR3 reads CASSSQLNTIYF. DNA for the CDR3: TGTGCCAGCAGTTCACAGCTTAACACCATATATTTT.

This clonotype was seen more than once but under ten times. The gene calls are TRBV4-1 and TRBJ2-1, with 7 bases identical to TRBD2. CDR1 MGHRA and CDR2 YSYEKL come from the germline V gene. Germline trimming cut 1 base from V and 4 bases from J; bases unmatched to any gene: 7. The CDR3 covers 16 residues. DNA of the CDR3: TGCGCCAGCAGCCAAGTTAGGGCTAGCGGTTACAATGAGCAGTTCTTC. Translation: CASSQVRASGYNEQFF.

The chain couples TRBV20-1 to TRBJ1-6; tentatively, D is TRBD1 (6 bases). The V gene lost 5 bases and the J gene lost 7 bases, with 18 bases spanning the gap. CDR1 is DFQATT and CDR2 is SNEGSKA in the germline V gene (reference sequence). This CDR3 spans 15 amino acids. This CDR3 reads CSAPDKRTANSPLHF. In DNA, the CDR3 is TGCAGTGCTCCTGACAAAAGGACAGCGAATTCACCCCTCCACTTT.

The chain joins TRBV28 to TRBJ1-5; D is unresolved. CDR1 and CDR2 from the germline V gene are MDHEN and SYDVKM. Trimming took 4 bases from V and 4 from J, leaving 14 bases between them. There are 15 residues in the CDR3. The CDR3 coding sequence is TGTGCCAGCAGTTCCCCGCGTTTAGGTAATCAGCCCCAGCATTTT. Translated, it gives CASSSPRLGNQPQHF.

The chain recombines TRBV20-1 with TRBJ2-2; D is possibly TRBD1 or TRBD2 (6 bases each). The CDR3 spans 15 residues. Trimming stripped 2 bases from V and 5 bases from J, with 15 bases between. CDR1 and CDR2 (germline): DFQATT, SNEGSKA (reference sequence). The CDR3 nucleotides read TGCAGTGCTAGATGGGGGCGGGACCCTACCGGGGAGCTGTTTTTT. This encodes CSARWGRDPTGELFF.

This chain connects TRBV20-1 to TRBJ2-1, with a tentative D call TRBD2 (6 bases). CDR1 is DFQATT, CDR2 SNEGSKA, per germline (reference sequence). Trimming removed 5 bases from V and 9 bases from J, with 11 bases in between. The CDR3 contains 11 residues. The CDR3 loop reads CSAATRAEQFF. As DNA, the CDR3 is TGCAGTGCTGCGACTAGAGCTGAGCAGTTCTTC.

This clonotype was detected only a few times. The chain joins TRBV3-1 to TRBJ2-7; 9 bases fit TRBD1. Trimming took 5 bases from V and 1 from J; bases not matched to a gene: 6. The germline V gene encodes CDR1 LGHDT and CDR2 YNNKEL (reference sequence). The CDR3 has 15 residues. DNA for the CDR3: TGTGCCAGCAGCAGGGACAGGGTTGGTTCCTACGAGCAGTACTTC. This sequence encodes CASSRDRVGSYEQYF.

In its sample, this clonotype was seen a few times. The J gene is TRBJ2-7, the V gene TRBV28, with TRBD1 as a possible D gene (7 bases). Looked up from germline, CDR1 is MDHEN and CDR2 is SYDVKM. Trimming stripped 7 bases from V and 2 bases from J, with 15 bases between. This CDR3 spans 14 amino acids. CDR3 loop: CASTQGGSPYEQYF. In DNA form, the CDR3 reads TGTGCCAGCACCCAGGGGGGATCCCCCTACGAGCAGTACTTC. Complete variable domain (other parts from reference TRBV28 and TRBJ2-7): DVKVTQSSRYLVKRTGEKVFLECVQDMDHENMFWYRQDPGLGLRLIYFSYDVKMKEKGDIPEGYSVSREKKERFSLILESASTNQTSMYLCASTQGGSPYEQYFGPGTRLTVT.

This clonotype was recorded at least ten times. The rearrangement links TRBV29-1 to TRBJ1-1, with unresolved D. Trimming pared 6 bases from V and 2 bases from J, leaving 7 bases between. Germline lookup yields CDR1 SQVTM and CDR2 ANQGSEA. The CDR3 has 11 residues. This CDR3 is CSVAENTEAFF. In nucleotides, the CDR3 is TGCAGCGTAGCAGAAAACACTGAAGCTTTCTTT. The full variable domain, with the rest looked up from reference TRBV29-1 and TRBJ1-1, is SAVISQKPSRDICQRGTSLTIQCQVDSQVTMMFWYRQQPGQSLTLIATANQGSEATYESGFVIDKFPISRPNLTFSTLTVSNMSPEDSSIYLCSVAENTEAFFGQGTRLTVV.

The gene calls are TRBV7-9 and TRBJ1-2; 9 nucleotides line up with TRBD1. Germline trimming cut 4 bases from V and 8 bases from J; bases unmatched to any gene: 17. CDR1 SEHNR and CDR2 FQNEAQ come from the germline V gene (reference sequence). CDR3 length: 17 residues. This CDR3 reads CASSSFRDRVPHGGYTF. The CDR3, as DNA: TGTGCCAGCAGCTCCTTTAGGGACAGGGTACCCCACGGAGGCTACACCTTC.